These 5 T cell receptor beta chains came from one sample sequenced in a study of shared clonotypes between healthy human individuals. Sequenced by immunoSEQ multiplex PCR; TCRdb stores in-frame clones only, minus some. The table shows about 480,000 clones, with almost 80% occurring only once. The source material was PBMCs. The receptors were sampled from a woman in her forties in good health. Some clones in this sample may be carry-over from other donors' samples.

V usage is TRBV4-1 and J usage is TRBJ1-2, with 9 bases lining up with TRBD1. The V segment lost 1 base and the J segment 2 bases; nucleotides outside the gene matches: 2. CDR3 length equals 15 residues. Germline values: CDR1 MGHRA, CDR2 YSYEKL. CDR3 amino acids: CASSQVDRGNYGYTF. The CDR3 coding sequence is TGCGCCAGCAGCCAAGTGGACAGGGGAAACTATGGCTACACCTTC.

The rearrangement joins TRBV28 to TRBJ2-3, with 13 bases identical to TRBD2. CDR3 size: 13 residues. V shed 6 bases and J 6 bases; nucleotides not matched to a gene: 0. In germline, CDR1 is MDHEN, CDR2 SYDVKM. The CDR3 DNA is TGTGCCAGCAGGACTAGCGGGGGGGATACGCAGTATTTT. It codes for CASRTSGGDTQYF.

In regard to this clone: This sample includes further DNA sequences coding for the same CDR3. The chain combines TRBV7-9 with TRBJ2-7; no clear D. Deletions cut 1 base from V and 2 bases from J, with 3 bases between. The CDR3 length is 12 residues. CDR1 and CDR2 (germline): SEHNR, FQNEAQ (reference sequence). The CDR3 DNA reads as TGTGCCAGCAGCTTAGGTACCTACGAGCAGTACTTC. It translates to CASSLGTYEQYF.

V gene TRBV7-9 combines with J gene TRBJ2-7; 7 bases are shared with TRBD1. The CDR3 consists of 12 residues. With V trimmed by 5 bases and J by 6 bases, 4 bases remained unmatched. The germline gives CDR1 SEHNR, CDR2 FQNEAQ (reference sequence). CDR3 sequence: CASSGHRGEQYF. Here the CDR3 DNA reads TGTGCCAGCAGCGGACACAGGGGCGAGCAGTACTTC.

This clone was counted between two and nine times. V is TRBV27 and J is TRBJ2-5; D uncertain. V lost 6 bases and J 5 bases, leaving 16 bases between the germline ends. The CDR3 is 14 amino acids. CDR1 and CDR2 from the germline V gene are MNHEY and SMNVEV (reference sequence). CDR3 DNA sequence: TGTGCCAGCAGCTTTGGGCAGCACGAGGAGACCCAGTACTTC. Translated, it gives CASSFGQHEETQYF.